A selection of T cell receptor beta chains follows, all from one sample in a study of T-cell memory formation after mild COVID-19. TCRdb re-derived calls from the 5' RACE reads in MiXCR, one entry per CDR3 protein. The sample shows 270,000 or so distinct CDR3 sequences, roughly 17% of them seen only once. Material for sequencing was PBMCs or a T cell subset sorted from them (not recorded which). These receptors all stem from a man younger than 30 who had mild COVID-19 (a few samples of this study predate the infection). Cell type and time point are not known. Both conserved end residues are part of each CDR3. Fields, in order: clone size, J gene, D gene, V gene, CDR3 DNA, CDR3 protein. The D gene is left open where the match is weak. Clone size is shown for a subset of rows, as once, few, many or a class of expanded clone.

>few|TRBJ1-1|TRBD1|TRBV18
TGTGCCAGCTCATTGACGGAGGGGACAGTCGAAGCTTTCTTT
CASSLTEGTVEAFF
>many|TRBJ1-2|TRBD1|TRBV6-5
TGTGCCAGCAGTTACAAAAGGGACAGGCAAGCTAACTATGGCTACACCTTC
CASSYKRDRQANYGYTF
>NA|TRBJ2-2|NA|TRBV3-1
TGTGCCAGTATCCGGGACGGAGCCCTGGCGGGGGAGCTGTTTTTT
CASIRDGALAGELFF
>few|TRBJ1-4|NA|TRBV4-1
TGCGCCAGCAGCCCCAGGGGAGATAATGAAAAACTGTTTTTT
CASSPRGDNEKLFF
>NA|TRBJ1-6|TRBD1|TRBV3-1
TGTGCCAGCAGCCAGATTACGACAGGGTTTAATTCACCCCTCCACTTT
CASSQITTGFNSPLHF
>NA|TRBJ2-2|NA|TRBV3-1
TGTGCCAGCAGCCAAGACCCTTGGGAGAGGGGGGTTACCGGGGAGCTGTTTTTT
CASSQDPWERGVTGELFF
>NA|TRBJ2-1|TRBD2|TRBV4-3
TGCGCCAGCAGCCAAGGTAGCGGGGACCGATATTTCTACAATGAGCAGTTCTTC
CASSQGSGDRYFYNEQFF
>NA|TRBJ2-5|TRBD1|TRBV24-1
TGTGCCACCAGTGATCCGGGACAGGGCCAAGAGACCCAGTACTTC
CATSDPGQGQETQYF
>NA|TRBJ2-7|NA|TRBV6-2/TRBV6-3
TGTGCCAGCAGTCACTCCTACGAGCAGTACTTC
CASSHSYEQYF
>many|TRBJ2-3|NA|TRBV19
TGTGCCAGTAGCCCACTGGGGAGTGCTACGCAGTATTTT
CASSPLGSATQYF
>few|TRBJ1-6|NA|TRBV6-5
TGTGCCAGCAGTTACCGTCCGAGCCCAGATTCACCCCTCCACTTT
CASSYRPSPDSPLHF
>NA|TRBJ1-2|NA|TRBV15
TGTGCCACCAGCAGAGTTATTGCGGGTGCTAACTATGGCTACACCTTC
CATSRVIAGANYGYTF
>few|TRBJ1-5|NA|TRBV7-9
TGTGCCAGCAGCTCGCCGGACTGGGATCAGCCCCAGCATTTT
CASSSPDWDQPQHF
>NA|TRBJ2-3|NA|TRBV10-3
TGTGCCATCAGGCCCCTCGGAGATACGCAGTATTTT
CAIRPLGDTQYF
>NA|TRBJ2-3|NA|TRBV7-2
TGTGCCAGCAGCTTAAGGGCCCCTCCTGGCACAGATACGCAGTATTTT
CASSLRAPPGTDTQYF
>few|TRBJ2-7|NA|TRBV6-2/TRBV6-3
TGTGCCAGCAGTTACGGAGGCCTTAAAAAAACCCTCGAGCAGTACTTC
CASSYGGLKKTLEQYF
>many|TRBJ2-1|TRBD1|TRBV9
TGTGCCAGCAGCGGTCTTGCTACAGGGGGTGGTGAGCAGTTCTTC
CASSGLATGGGEQFF
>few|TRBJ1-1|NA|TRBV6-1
TGTGCCAGCAGTGAGGACCTGGCGAACACTGAAGCTTTCTTT
CASSEDLANTEAFF
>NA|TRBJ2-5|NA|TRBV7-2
TGTGCCAGCAGCCGCCTCCTGGAAGGGACCCAGTACTTC
CASSRLLEGTQYF